The sequence of this T cell receptor (beta chain) was determined in a study of metastatic and nonmetastatic thyroid tumors. V lost 4 bases and J 2 bases, leaving 11 bases between the germline ends. From germline, CDR1 is LNHDA and CDR2 SQIVND (reference sequence). CDR3 length: 15 amino acids. This clone qualifies as medium-sized (0.01 to 0.1%). Original methodology: Building a distant-metastasis classifier for papillary thyroid cancer drew on CDR3 differences across clinicopathological groups. MiXCR reprocessed the PCR reads for TCRdb. The V and J calls, along with clone size, are taken from TCRdb and not from the paper's own processing. Of 10,000 to 13,000 clones listed, approximately 30% are singletons. Patients were all untreated before their thyroid surgery.

Sequences were obtained from tumor tissue. V gene TRBV19 combines with J gene TRBJ2-2, with D possibly matching TRBD1 (6 bases). The receptor comes from a male donor with papillary thyroid cancer or a benign thyroid nodule (not recorded which). Some clones in this sample may be carry-over from other donors' samples. The CDR3 region has the DNA TGTGCCAGTAGTACCTGGACAGTAAACACCGGGGAGCTGTTTTTT. Translation gives CASSTWTVNTGELFF.